The 20 T cell receptor beta chains in this list originate from one sample, sequenced in a study of cytomegalovirus exposure and HLA in healthy donors. Method: immunoSEQ multiplex PCR; TCRdb's copy keeps in-frame clones and lacks some. The data hold roughly 80,000 clones, with approximately 91% observed a single time. Source material: PBMCs. Receptors originate from a young man in good health and CMV-seronegative.

This clone was recorded many times. The chain joins TRBV4-2 to TRBJ2-7; D ambiguous. Trimming removed 0 bases at V and 6 bases at J, with 12 bases between. Per the germline V gene, CDR1 is LGHNA and CDR2 is YNFKEQ. This CDR3 region has 14 residues. CDR3 sequence reads: CASSQDVGQREQYF. CDR3 nucleotide sequence: TGTGCCAGCAGCCAAGATGTGGGTCAGCGCGAGCAGTACTTC.

The chain couples TRBV30 to TRBJ2-3; 8 positions match TRBD2. V was pared by 7 bases and J by 0 bases, with 0 bases of the junction left unmatched. Germline V lookup: CDR1 GTSNPN, CDR2 SVGIG (reference sequence). CDR3 length: 12 amino acids. CDR3 sequence: CASSGSTDTQYF. The DNA for the CDR3 is TGTGCCTCTAGCGGGAGCACAGATACGCAGTATTTT.

This clone was detected once. V usage is TRBV7-8 and J usage is TRBJ2-1; tentatively, D is TRBD2 (6 bases). V gave up 1 base and J gave up 13 bases, with 20 bases separating them. The CDR3 is 15 residues long. Germline values: CDR1 SGHVS, CDR2 FQNEAQ. The CDR3 nucleotides read TGTGCCAGCAGCTTAGGATTACGTCGGGGGATTAGTCAGTTCTTC. Protein sequence: CASSLGLRRGISQFF.

This rearrangement joins TRBV14 to TRBJ2-7; 9 nucleotides align to TRBD2. V was pared by 3 bases and J by 4 bases, with 10 bases of the junction left unmatched. The CDR3 is 16 amino acids. The V gene's germline CDR1 is SGHDN and CDR2 FVKESK. CDR3 DNA: TGTGCCAGCAGCCACGAACCGGGACTAGCAGATTACGAGCAGTACTTC. It is translated as CASSHEPGLADYEQYF.

The chain uses TRBV19 and TRBJ2-1; weak D call: TRBD1 (6 bases). Germline assignment: CDR1 LNHDA and CDR2 SQIVND (reference sequence). The CDR3 loop spans 15 amino acids. V was pared by 7 bases and J by 2 bases, with 15 bases between. The CDR3 DNA reads TGTGCCAGTAAGACCCCGGGACAAACCTACAATGAGCAGTTCTTC. Encoded protein: CASKTPGQTYNEQFF.

This rearrangement joins TRBV27 to TRBJ1-2; 9 nucleotides align to TRBD1. The CDR3 consists of 15 residues. CDR1 is MNHEY and CDR2 is SMNVEV in the germline V gene (reference sequence). Trimming removed 7 bases from V and 3 bases from J; junction bases left unmatched: 9. DNA of the CDR3: TGTGCCAGCAACCTCACAGGGGGCTTCGACTATGGCTACACCTTC. Amino acid sequence: CASNLTGGFDYGYTF.

This clone has only one observation. The rearrangement links TRBV6-1 to TRBJ1-1; D is ambiguous. V gave up 8 bases and J gave up 6 bases, with 13 bases separating them. Germline V gene data show CDR1 as MNHNS and CDR2 as SASEGT. The CDR3 is 12 residues long. The CDR3: CASGYNGAEAFF. The CDR3 nucleotides read TGTGCCAGCGGATATAACGGGGCTGAAGCTTTCTTT.

The J gene is TRBJ2-7, the V gene TRBV27; 7 bases are shared with TRBD2. CDR3 size: 16 residues. Losses at the gene ends were 1 base for V and 1 base for J; bases not matched to a gene: 7. Germline V gives CDR1 MNHEY, CDR2 SMNVEV (reference sequence). CDR3 bases: TGTGCCAGCAGTTTATTTGGGGGGGGAAGGTCCTACGAGCAGTACTTC. Amino acids: CASSLFGGGRSYEQYF.

The chain links TRBV10-2 to TRBJ2-1, with D perhaps matching TRBD2 (6 bases). Germline loops: CDR1 WSHSY, CDR2 SAAADI. V lost 6 bases and J lost 10, with 16 bases in between. The CDR3 consists of 13 residues. The CDR3 DNA follows: TGCGCCAGCAGCGCCGGGACTTCTTGGGAGCAGTTCTTC. It encodes CASSAGTSWEQFF.

The rearrangement joins TRBV6-5 to TRBJ2-3; D not resolved. Germline CDR1 and CDR2: MNHEY and SVGAGI. V was shortened by 0 bases and J by 4 bases, with 11 bases between the two germline ends. This CDR3 has 15 residues. The CDR3 region is CASSYSSGRADTQYF. The DNA of the CDR3 is TGTGCCAGCAGTTACTCGAGTGGTAGAGCAGATACGCAGTATTTT.

The chain has TRBV11-2 and TRBJ1-1; D is undetermined. The CDR3 length is 16 residues. Germline V gene lookup returns CDR1 SGHAT and CDR2 FQNNGV. V lost 6 bases and J lost 1, with 18 bases in between. The CDR3: CASRILTDMGNTEAFF. The CDR3 bases are TGTGCCAGCAGAATCCTAACCGACATGGGGAACACTGAAGCTTTCTTT.

The chain uses TRBV5-1 and TRBJ2-5; TRBD2 aligns across 8 bases. The trim removed 3 bases at V and 2 bases at J, leaving 3 bases unmatched. The CDR3 is 14 amino acids. Germline V gene lookup returns CDR1 SGHRS and CDR2 YFSETQ. In DNA, the CDR3 is TGCGCCAGCAGCTCCGGGACTAGGCAAGAGACCCAGTACTTC. Translated, it gives CASSSGTRQETQYF.

This chain uses TRBV6-1 with TRBJ1-4, with D possibly being TRBD1 (5 bases). The CDR3 runs to 14 residues. V gave up 6 bases and J gave up 8 bases, with 16 bases separating them. Germline CDR1 is MNHNS and CDR2 is SASEGT. The CDR3 reads CASRVGVLEEKLFF. In DNA form, the CDR3 reads TGTGCCAGCAGAGTAGGGGTGCTCGAAGAAAAACTGTTTTTT.

The gene calls are TRBV27 and TRBJ1-3; D may be TRBD1 (5 bases). Trimming removed 4 bases from V and 2 bases from J, with 6 bases in between. The V gene's germline CDR1 is MNHEY and CDR2 SMNVEV (reference sequence). The CDR3 sequence is 13 residues long. CDR3 bases: TGTGCCAGCAGTTCCAGGGCTGGAAACACCATATATTTT. Translating gives CASSSRAGNTIYF.

The rearrangement joins TRBV9 to TRBJ2-1; 8 nucleotides agree with TRBD1. The CDR3 is 15 residues long. CDR1 and CDR2 from the germline V gene are SGDLS and YYNGEE. V lost 4 bases to trimming and J lost 5 bases; unmatched junction nucleotides: 8. DNA of the CDR3: TGTGCCAGCAGCATCGGACAGGGTTTGGACAATGAGCAGTTCTTC. Translated: CASSIGQGLDNEQFF.

Comments on this clone: The germline gene is not matched at one end of the junction; a read error may be the cause. In nucleotides, the CDR3 is TGTGCCAGCAGTGAATATACAGGAACCAGCTTT. As protein: CASSEYTGTSF. The chain joins TRBV2 to TRBJ1-1; D may be TRBD1 (5 bases). There are 11 residues in the CDR3. Germline CDR1 is SNHLY and CDR2 is FYNNEI.

This clone was seen once. The rearrangement links TRBV28 to TRBJ1-4; 8 positions agree with TRBD1. J lost 10 bases, V lost 2 bases, and 9 bases had no gene match. Germline assignment: CDR1 MDHEN and CDR2 SYDVKM. The CDR3 covers 15 residues. CDR3 nucleotide sequence: TGTGCCAGCAGTTTACCGGGGACAGGTAAAGGAAAACTGTTTTTT. Its protein is CASSLPGTGKGKLFF.

This rearrangement joins TRBV6-5 to TRBJ2-3; 8 bases agree with TRBD1. V trimming: 1 base; J trimming: 2 bases; junction bases outside the gene matches: 5. The germline V gene has CDR1 MNHEY and CDR2 SVGAGI. The CDR3 has 16 amino acids. The CDR3 is CASSYYTGGLTDTQYF. Here the CDR3 DNA reads TGTGCCAGCAGTTACTATACAGGGGGACTCACAGATACGCAGTATTTT.

In nucleotides, the CDR3 is TGTGCCAGCAGTCAGGTCTATGGCTACACCTTC. It specifies CASSQVYGYTF. The V and J genes are TRBV6-1 and TRBJ1-2; D unclear. Trimming pared 5 bases from V and 4 bases from J, leaving 5 bases between. There are 11 residues in the CDR3. Germline V gives CDR1 MNHNS, CDR2 SASEGT.

This chain joins TRBV5-8 and TRBJ1-2; perhaps TRBD1 as D (5 bases). This CDR3 contains 14 residues. CDR1 is SGHTS and CDR2 is YDEGEE in the germline V gene. V lost 0 bases, J lost 2 bases, and 8 bases lay in between. The CDR3: CASSLGNRNYGYTF. For the CDR3, the DNA is TGTGCCAGCAGCTTGGGGAACAGGAACTATGGCTACACCTTC.